These 30 T cell receptor beta chains were sequenced from one sample in a study of radiation and T cells in renal cell carcinoma. TCRdb's copy holds only in-frame clones and misses some; the assay was immunoSEQ multiplex PCR. Among some 30,000 clones listed, approximately 84% were seen once. Time point indicated: blood 4 weeks post-SBRT, at nephrectomy. Treatment denoted: 15 Gy SBRT to primary tumor, nephrectomy 4 weeks later. Sequenced material: blood, taken from a patient whose treatment included radiotherapy and nephrectomy. These receptors came from a man in his 60s with renal cell carcinoma.

This clone came up a few times. The chain uses TRBV5-5 and TRBJ1-1; D is possibly TRBD1 (5 bases). V was cut by 3 bases and J by 7 bases, with 16 bases left in between. This CDR3 spans 14 amino acids. Germline loops: CDR1 SGHKS, CDR2 YYEKEE (reference sequence). CDR3 nucleotides: TGTGCCAGCAGCTACCTTGGCGGGGGTTATGAAGCTTTCTTT. Encoded protein: CASSYLGGGYEAFF.

This chain connects TRBV7-6 to TRBJ2-1; 7 bases are a match to TRBD2. The CDR3 length is 16 residues. Germline V lookup: CDR1 SGHVS, CDR2 FNYEAQ. The V and J ends lost 1 base and 8 bases, in that order; junction bases with no gene match: 11. The CDR3: CASSLGGGRALDEQFF. The CDR3 DNA reads TGTGCCAGCAGCTTAGGAGGAGGGAGGGCCCTAGATGAGCAGTTCTTC.

The chain recombines TRBV5-1 with TRBJ2-3; unclear D gene. This CDR3 comprises 15 residues. V was clipped by 4 bases and J by 10 bases, with 22 bases between them. Germline assignment: CDR1 SGHRS and CDR2 YFSETQ. The CDR3: CASSSGRPNGEAQYF. The CDR3 DNA reads as TGCGCCAGCAGCAGTGGCCGTCCCAACGGAGAAGCGCAGTATTTT.

The J gene is TRBJ2-1, the V gene TRBV4-2, with 10 bases that match TRBD1. The CDR3 loop spans 17 amino acids. The germline V gene has CDR1 LGHNA and CDR2 YNFKEQ. Trimming cost V 5 bases and J 7 bases; bases outside gene matches: 14. In nucleotides, the CDR3 is TGTGCCAGCAGCTTAAGTGTAGGGACAGGGGAAGGGAATGAGCAGTTCTTC. It yields the protein CASSLSVGTGEGNEQFF.

The CDR3 DNA reads as TGTGCCAGCAGCGGGGACCAACCCGGCGATGAGCAGTTCTTC. This gives the protein CASSGDQPGDEQFF. This chain uses TRBV9 with TRBJ2-1; D may match TRBD1 or TRBD2 (5 bases each). The CDR3 is 14 residues long. CDR1 SGDLS and CDR2 YYNGEE come from the germline V gene. The V end lost 3 bases, the J end lost 8 bases, and 15 bases lay between the germline ends.

V is TRBV30 and J is TRBJ2-7; D not certain. Trimming removed 0 bases at V and 5 bases at J, with 17 bases between. From germline, CDR1 is GTSNPN and CDR2 SVGIG (reference sequence). The CDR3 sequence is 15 residues long. The CDR3 region is CAWSVLVGVSDEQYF. The CDR3 region has the DNA TGTGCCTGGAGTGTTCTGGTAGGTGTGTCTGACGAGCAGTACTTC.

The rearrangement joins TRBV6-6 to TRBJ1-2; TRBD1 is a possible D gene (5 bases). V lost 0 bases to trimming and J lost 5 bases, with 16 bases between them. This CDR3 contains 16 residues. CDR1 is MNHNY, CDR2 SVGAGI, per germline (reference sequence). For the CDR3, the DNA is TGTGCCAGCAGTTACTCGGCACAGGTCGCTGGATATGGCTACACCTTC. Its translation: CASSYSAQVAGYGYTF.

V usage is TRBV28 and J usage is TRBJ2-1; 12 nucleotides line up with TRBD2. The CDR3 spans 16 residues. The germline V gene has CDR1 MDHEN and CDR2 SYDVKM. With V trimmed by 5 bases and J by 10 bases, 12 bases remained unmatched. The CDR3 DNA follows: TGTGCCAGCAGTCCTCTAGCGGGAGGGAGGAGGTGGGAGCAGTTCTTC. Translated, it gives CASSPLAGGRRWEQFF.

The chain uses TRBV4-2 and TRBJ1-1; D not resolved. The length of the CDR3 is 16 residues. The germline V and J ends were trimmed by 5 bases and 7 bases, with 23 bases remaining between them. Looked up from germline, CDR1 is LGHNA and CDR2 is YNFKEQ. In nucleotides, the CDR3 is TGTGCCAGCAGCTTGGATCCATACAGAGACGGGCTTGAAGCTTTCTTT. It translates to CASSLDPYRDGLEAFF.

V gene TRBV7-8 combines with J gene TRBJ2-7; D perhaps matches TRBD1 (6 bases). The length of the CDR3 is 13 residues. Germline assignment: CDR1 SGHVS and CDR2 FQNEAQ. V was trimmed by 3 bases and J by 7 bases, leaving 13 bases between them. The CDR3 sequence is CASSFGQSSEQYF. For the CDR3, the DNA is TGTGCCAGCAGCTTTGGACAGTCTTCAGAGCAGTACTTC.

This clone was seen only once. V gene TRBV5-8 combines with J gene TRBJ2-5, with 14 bases aligning to TRBD2. The V segment lost 4 bases and the J segment 5 bases; nucleotides outside the gene matches: 4. The germline V gene encodes CDR1 SGHTS and CDR2 YDEGEE. This CDR3 has 15 amino acids. CDR3 protein: CASSRGTSGSETQYF. The CDR3 DNA follows: TGTGCCAGCAGCAGGGGGACTAGCGGGAGTGAGACCCAGTACTTC.

The chain is built from TRBV5-1 and TRBJ2-7, with D possibly being TRBD2 (7 bases). Germline V CDR1 and CDR2: SGHRS, YFSETQ. V dropped 4 bases and J dropped 2 bases, with 19 bases sitting between them. CDR3 length: 16 amino acids. The CDR3 DNA reads TGCGCCAGCAGCCCGAATAGGGGGGGAGGTACCTACGAGCAGTACTTC. Protein: CASSPNRGGGTYEQYF.

The chain has TRBV2 and TRBJ2-2; D is possibly TRBD1 or TRBD2 (6 bases each). Germline loops: CDR1 SNHLY, CDR2 FYNNEI. The CDR3 runs to 14 residues. Trimming stripped 8 bases from V and 2 bases from J, with 12 bases between. CDR3 DNA sequence: TGTGCCAGCCGGACCGGGGGCAACACCGGGGAGCTGTTTTTT. As protein: CASRTGGNTGELFF.

This chain connects TRBV30 to TRBJ2-3, with TRBD2 matching 7 bases. CDR3 length equals 16 residues. Trimming at V came to 1 base and at J to 2 bases, leaving 9 bases not matched to a gene. The germline V gene has CDR1 GTSNPN and CDR2 SVGIG (reference sequence). The CDR3 loop is CAWSGGREEATDTQYF. CDR3 DNA sequence: TGTGCCTGGAGTGGTGGTCGGGAGGAGGCCACAGATACGCAGTATTTT.

The gene calls are TRBV6-1 and TRBJ2-7; no reliable D call. Germline values: CDR1 MNHNS, CDR2 SASEGT. The CDR3 contains 13 residues. The ends were cut back, 4 bases at V and 2 bases at J, with 9 bases in the middle. This chain's CDR3 is CASSGHRTYEQYF. The CDR3 region has the DNA TGTGCCAGCAGTGGGCACAGAACCTACGAGCAGTACTTC.

The chain combines TRBV18 with TRBJ1-4; no clear D gene. V gave up 1 base and J gave up 0 bases, with 15 bases separating them. The CDR3 is 18 residues long. Germline V gene sequence: CDR1 KGHSH, CDR2 LQKENI. CDR3 region: CASSPRNLVRATNEKLFF. As DNA, the CDR3 is TGTGCCAGCTCACCACGGAACCTGGTCCGAGCAACTAATGAAAAACTGTTTTTT.

The chain is built from TRBV5-5 and TRBJ1-1; TRBD1 is a possible D gene (5 bases). The CDR3 length is 14 residues. In germline, CDR1 is SGHKS, CDR2 YYEKEE (reference sequence). V was pared by 4 bases and J by 4 bases, with 14 bases between. This CDR3 is CASSKGRWGTEAFF. In DNA, the CDR3 is TGTGCCAGCAGCAAGGGACGGTGGGGCACTGAAGCTTTCTTT.

J is TRBJ2-7 and V is TRBV5-3, with D unclear. TRBV5-3 is recorded as an ORF, its role being uncertain. There are 15 residues in the CDR3. V dropped 7 bases and J dropped 2 bases, with 19 bases sitting between them. Here the CDR3 reads CARPSGPGFTYEQYF. The CDR3 DNA follows: TGTGCCAGACCGTCGGGTCCGGGCTTCACCTACGAGCAGTACTTC.

The chain's CDR3 is CASISGLYNEQFF. DNA for the CDR3: TGCGCCAGCATTTCGGGTCTTTACAATGAGCAGTTCTTC. The chain carries TRBV10-1 and TRBJ2-1; unclear D gene. The V and J ends lost 7 bases and 4 bases respectively, with 11 bases between them. This CDR3 is 13 amino acids long. Per the germline V gene, CDR1 is WNHNN and CDR2 is SYGVQD (reference sequence).

The chain links TRBV14 to TRBJ2-1, with a possible D match to TRBD2 (5 bases). The germline V gene has CDR1 SGHDN and CDR2 FVKESK. The V gene lost 4 bases and the J gene lost 5 bases, with 9 bases spanning the gap. This CDR3 spans 13 amino acids. The CDR3 DNA follows: TGTGCCAGCAGCCGAGGACTTAACAATGAGCAGTTCTTC. It specifies CASSRGLNNEQFF.

The V call is TRBV7-8, the J call TRBJ2-7; perhaps TRBD1 as D (6 bases). The V end lost 5 bases, the J end lost 2 bases, and 10 bases lay between the germline ends. The length of the CDR3 is 13 residues. Germline assignment: CDR1 SGHVS and CDR2 FQNEAQ. CDR3 coding DNA: TGTGCCAGCAGCGCAGGGACAACCTACGAGCAGTACTTC. Translation: CASSAGTTYEQYF.

This clone was seen just once. V and J are TRBV11-2 and TRBJ2-7; D perhaps matches TRBD1 (7 bases). This CDR3 is 16 amino acids long. In germline, CDR1 is SGHAT, CDR2 FQNNGV. V was cut by 1 base and J by 7 bases, with 20 bases left in between. In nucleotides, the CDR3 is TGTGCCAGCAGCTTAGGGCGACAGGGAGGTCGGGGGGAGCAGTACTTC. Protein sequence: CASSLGRQGGRGEQYF.

The rearrangement uses TRBV7-6 and TRBJ1-1, with 8 nucleotides matching TRBD1. Germline CDR1 reads SGHVS; CDR2 reads FNYEAQ. This CDR3 region has 14 residues. The V and J ends lost 5 bases and 3 bases, in that order; junction bases with no gene match: 5. CDR3: CASSATGAYTEAFF. Here the CDR3 DNA reads TGTGCCAGCAGCGCGACAGGGGCATACACTGAAGCTTTCTTT.

This clone was observed once. V and J are TRBV19 and TRBJ1-1; a possible D gene is TRBD1 (5 bases). Per the germline V gene, CDR1 is LNHDA and CDR2 is SQIVND (reference sequence). V was clipped by 2 bases and J by 0 bases, with 10 bases between them. This CDR3 region has 15 residues. The CDR3 DNA follows: TGTGCCAGTAGTATATTAGGGGCCCTGAACACTGAAGCTTTCTTT. Translated, it gives CASSILGALNTEAFF.

In its sample, this clone was seen a few times. The chain has TRBV11-3 and TRBJ1-2; no clear D gene. Trimming stripped 7 bases from V and 8 bases from J, with 17 bases between. The CDR3 runs 13 residues. Germline CDR1 is SGHNT and CDR2 is YENEEA. The CDR3 DNA reads as TGTGCCAGCAACTCTCGGTCCAGAGTAGGCTACACCTTC. Translating it yields CASNSRSRVGYTF.

The chain is built from TRBV15 and TRBJ1-1; tentatively, D is TRBD1 (5 bases). The CDR3 covers 15 residues. Germline V gene lookup returns CDR1 LNHNV and CDR2 YYDKDF (reference sequence). V was cut by 5 bases and J by 6 bases, with 19 bases left in between. CDR3 nucleotides: TGTGCCACCAGCCTCTTAGGGTTGGGACCCCCTGAAGCTTTCTTT. This sequence encodes CATSLLGLGPPEAFF. Using reference TRBV15 and TRBJ1-1 for the parts outside the CDR3, the full variable domain is DAMVIQNPRYQVTQFGKPVTLSCSQTLNHNVMYWYQQKSSQAPKLLFHYYDKDFNNEADTPDNFQSRRPNTSFCFLDIRSPGLGDTAMYLCATSLLGLGPPEAFFGQGTRLTVV.

The genes are TRBV4-1 and TRBJ1-1, with D possibly matching TRBD1 (6 bases). The V end lost 3 bases, the J end lost 4 bases, and 21 bases lay between the germline ends. Germline V lookup: CDR1 MGHRA, CDR2 YSYEKL. CDR3 length: 17 amino acids. The CDR3 DNA sequence: TGCGCCAGCAGCCAGCCAACAGGGATTTCTGAAGGCACTGAAGCTTTCTTT. Encoded protein: CASSQPTGISEGTEAFF.

This rearrangement joins TRBV5-1 to TRBJ1-1, with TRBD1 matching 7 bases. The ends lost 0 bases at V and 4 bases at J; junction bases unmatched: 3. The CDR3 is 14 amino acids. CDR1 SGHRS and CDR2 YFSETQ come from the germline V gene. The CDR3 nucleotides read TGCGCCAGCAGCTTGGAACAGGGGTTCACTGAAGCTTTCTTT. Amino acids: CASSLEQGFTEAFF.

With regard to this clone: The sample has other DNA sequences that encode this CDR3 too. CDR3 sequence (DNA): TGTGCCAGCAGCCCCTCGGCGGAGACCCAGTACTTC. Translating gives CASSPSAETQYF. V is TRBV7-2 and J is TRBJ2-5; D is ambiguous. Germline lookup yields CDR1 SGHTA and CDR2 FQGNSA. The CDR3 is made up of 12 amino acids. V was cut by 5 bases and J by 5 bases, with 9 bases left in between.

CDR3 DNA sequence: TGTGCCAGCAGCCCTGGGACAGCGGCGAACACTGAAGCTTTCTTT. Residues: CASSPGTAANTEAFF. The V call is TRBV6-4, the J call TRBJ1-1; 7 bases fit TRBD1. The germline V gene has CDR1 MRHNA and CDR2 SNTAGT. The CDR3 has 15 amino acids. With V trimmed by 6 bases and J by 1 base, 8 bases remained unmatched.